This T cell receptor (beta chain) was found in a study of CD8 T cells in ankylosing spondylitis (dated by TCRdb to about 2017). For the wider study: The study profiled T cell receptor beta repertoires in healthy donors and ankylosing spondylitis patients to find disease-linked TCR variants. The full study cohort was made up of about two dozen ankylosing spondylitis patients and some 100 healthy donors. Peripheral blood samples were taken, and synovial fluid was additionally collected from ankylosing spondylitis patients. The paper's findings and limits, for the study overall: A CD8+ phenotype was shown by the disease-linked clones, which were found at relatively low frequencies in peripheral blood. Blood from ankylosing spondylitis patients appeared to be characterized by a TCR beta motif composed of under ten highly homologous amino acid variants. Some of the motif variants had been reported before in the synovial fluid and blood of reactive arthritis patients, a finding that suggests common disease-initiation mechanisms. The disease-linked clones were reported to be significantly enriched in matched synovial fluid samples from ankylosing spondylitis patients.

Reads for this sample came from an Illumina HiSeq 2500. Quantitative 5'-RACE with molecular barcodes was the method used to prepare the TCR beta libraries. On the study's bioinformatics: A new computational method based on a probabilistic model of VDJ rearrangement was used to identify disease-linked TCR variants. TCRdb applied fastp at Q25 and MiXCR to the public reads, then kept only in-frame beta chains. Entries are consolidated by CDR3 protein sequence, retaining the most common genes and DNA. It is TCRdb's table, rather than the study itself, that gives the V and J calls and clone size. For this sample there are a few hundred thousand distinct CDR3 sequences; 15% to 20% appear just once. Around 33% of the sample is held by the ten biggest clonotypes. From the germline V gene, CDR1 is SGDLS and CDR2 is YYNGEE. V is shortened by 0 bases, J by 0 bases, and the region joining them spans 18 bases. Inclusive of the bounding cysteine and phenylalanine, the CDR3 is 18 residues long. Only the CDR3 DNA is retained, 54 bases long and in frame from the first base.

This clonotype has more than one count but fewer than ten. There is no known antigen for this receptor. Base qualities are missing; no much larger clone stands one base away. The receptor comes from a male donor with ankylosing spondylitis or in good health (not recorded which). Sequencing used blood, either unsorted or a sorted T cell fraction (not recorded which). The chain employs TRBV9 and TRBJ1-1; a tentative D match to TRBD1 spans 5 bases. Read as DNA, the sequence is TGTGCCAGCAGCGTAGCTCCGGGGGAGCCCACTATGAACACTGAAGCTTTCTTT. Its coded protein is CASSVAPGEPTMNTEAFF.